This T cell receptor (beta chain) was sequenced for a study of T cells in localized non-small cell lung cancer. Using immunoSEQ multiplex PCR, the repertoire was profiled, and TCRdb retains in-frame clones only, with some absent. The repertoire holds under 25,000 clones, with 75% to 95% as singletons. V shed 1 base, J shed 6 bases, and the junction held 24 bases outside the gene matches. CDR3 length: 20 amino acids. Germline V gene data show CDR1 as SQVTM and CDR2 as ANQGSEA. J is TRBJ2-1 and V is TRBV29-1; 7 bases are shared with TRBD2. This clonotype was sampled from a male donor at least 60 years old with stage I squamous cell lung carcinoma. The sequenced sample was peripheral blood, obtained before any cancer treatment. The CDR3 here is CSVEAGLDRGSMWSINEQFF. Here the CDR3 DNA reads TGCAGCGTTGAAGCGGGTTTAGATCGCGGGAGTATGTGGTCTATCAATGAGCAGTTCTTC.